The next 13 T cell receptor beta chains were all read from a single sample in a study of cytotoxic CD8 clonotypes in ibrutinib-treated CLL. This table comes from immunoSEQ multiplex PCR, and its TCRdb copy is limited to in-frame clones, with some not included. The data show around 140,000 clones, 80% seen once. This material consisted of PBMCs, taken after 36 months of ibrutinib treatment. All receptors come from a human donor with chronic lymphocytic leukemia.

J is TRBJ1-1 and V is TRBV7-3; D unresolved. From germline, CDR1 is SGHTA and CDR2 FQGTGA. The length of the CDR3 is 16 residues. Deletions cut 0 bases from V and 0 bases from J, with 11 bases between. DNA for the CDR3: TGTGCCAGCAGCTTAACAGGAGGACCCATGAACACTGAAGCTTTCTTT. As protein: CASSLTGGPMNTEAFF.

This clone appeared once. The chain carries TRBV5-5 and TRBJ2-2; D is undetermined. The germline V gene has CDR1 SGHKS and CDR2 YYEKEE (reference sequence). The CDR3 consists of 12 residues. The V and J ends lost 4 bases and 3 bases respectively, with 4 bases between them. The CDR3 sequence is CASSPYTGELFF. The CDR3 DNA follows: TGTGCCAGCAGCCCATACACCGGGGAGCTGTTTTTT.

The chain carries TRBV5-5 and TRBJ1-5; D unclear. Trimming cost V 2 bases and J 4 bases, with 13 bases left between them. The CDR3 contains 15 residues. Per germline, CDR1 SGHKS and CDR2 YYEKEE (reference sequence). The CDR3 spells CASSLGQSFNQPQHF. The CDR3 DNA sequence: TGTGCCAGCAGCTTAGGTCAGTCCTTTAATCAGCCCCAGCATTTT. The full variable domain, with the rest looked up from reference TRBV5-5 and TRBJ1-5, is DAGVTQSPTHLIKTRGQQVTLRCSPISGHKSVSWYQQVLGQGPQFIFQYYEKEERGRGNFPDRFSARQFPNYSSELNVNALLLGDSALYLCASSLGQSFNQPQHFGDGTRLSIL.

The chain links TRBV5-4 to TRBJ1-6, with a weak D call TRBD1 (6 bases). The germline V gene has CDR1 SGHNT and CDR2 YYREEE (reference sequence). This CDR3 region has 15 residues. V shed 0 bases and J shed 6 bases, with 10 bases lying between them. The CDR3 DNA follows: TGTGCCAGCAGCTTGGACAGGGCCGGTAATTCACCCCTCCACTTT. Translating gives CASSLDRAGNSPLHF.

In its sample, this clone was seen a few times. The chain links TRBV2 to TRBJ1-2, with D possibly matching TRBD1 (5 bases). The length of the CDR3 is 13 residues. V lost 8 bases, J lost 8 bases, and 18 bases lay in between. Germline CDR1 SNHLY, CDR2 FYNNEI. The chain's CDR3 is CASWPGQGYGYTF. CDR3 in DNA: TGTGCCAGCTGGCCGGGGCAAGGGTACGGCTACACCTTC.

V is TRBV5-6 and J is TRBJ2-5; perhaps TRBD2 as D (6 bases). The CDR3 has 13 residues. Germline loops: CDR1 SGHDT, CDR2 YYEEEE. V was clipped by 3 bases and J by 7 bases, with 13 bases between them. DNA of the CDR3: TGTGCCAGCAGCTCGAGACTAGGTGGGACCCAGTACTTC. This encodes CASSSRLGGTQYF.

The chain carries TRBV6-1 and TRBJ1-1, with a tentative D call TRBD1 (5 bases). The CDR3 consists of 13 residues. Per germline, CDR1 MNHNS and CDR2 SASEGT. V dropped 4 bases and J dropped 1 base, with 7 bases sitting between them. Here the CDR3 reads CASSGQGNTEAFF. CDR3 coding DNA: TGTGCCAGCAGTGGCCAGGGGAACACTGAAGCTTTCTTT.

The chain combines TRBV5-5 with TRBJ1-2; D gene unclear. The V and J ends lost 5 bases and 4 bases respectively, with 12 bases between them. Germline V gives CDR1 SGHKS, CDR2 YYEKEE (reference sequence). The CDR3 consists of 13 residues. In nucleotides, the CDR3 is TGTGCCAGCAGTCGTCCGGCGGGCTATGGCTACACCTTC. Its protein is CASSRPAGYGYTF.

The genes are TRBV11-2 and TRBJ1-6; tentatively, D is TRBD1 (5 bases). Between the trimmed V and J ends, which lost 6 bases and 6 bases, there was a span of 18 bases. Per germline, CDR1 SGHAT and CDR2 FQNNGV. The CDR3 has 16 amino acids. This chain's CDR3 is CASSRLGGQTNSPLHF. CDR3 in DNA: TGTGCCAGCAGTCGACTGGGGGGTCAAACTAATTCACCCCTCCACTTT.

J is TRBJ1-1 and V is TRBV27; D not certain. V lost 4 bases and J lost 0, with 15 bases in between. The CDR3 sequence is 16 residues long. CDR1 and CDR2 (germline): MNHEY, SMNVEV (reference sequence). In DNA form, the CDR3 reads TGTGCCAGCAGTTCGCTTGGGTGGACCCTGAACACTGAAGCTTTCTTT. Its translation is CASSSLGWTLNTEAFF.

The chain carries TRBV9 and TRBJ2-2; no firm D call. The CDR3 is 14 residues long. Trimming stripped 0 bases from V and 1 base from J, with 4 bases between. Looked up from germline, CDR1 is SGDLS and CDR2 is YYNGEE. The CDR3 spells CASSVGRNTGELFF. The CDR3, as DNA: TGTGCCAGCAGCGTAGGACGGAACACCGGGGAGCTGTTTTTT.

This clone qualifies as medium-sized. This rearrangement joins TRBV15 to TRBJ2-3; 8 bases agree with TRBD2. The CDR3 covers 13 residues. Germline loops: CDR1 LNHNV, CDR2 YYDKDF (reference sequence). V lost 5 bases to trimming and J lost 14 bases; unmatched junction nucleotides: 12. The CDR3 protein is CATSGGTGTSLYF. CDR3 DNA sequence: TGTGCCACCAGCGGAGGAACCGGGACTAGTCTGTATTTT.

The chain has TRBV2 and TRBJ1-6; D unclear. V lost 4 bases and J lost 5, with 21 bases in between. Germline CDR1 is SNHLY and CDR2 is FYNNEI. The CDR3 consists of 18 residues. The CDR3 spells CASSGPGTRTYNNSPLHF. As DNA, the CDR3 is TGTGCCAGCAGTGGTCCGGGAACCCGCACGTATAATAATTCACCCCTCCACTTT.